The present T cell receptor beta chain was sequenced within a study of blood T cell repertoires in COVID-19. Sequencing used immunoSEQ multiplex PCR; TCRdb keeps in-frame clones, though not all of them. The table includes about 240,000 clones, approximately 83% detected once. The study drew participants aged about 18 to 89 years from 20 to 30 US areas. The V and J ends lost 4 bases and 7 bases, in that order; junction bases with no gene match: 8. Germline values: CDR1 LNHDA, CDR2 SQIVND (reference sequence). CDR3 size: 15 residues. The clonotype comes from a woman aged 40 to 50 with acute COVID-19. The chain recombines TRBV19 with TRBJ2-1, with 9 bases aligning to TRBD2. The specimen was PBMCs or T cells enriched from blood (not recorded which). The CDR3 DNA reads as TGTGCCAGTAGTAAGTTAGCGGGAGATAGTAATGAGCAGTTCTTC. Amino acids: CASSKLAGDSNEQFF.